The 18 T cell receptor beta chains presented below share a single source sample, sequenced in a study of T cell repertoires in cytomegalovirus infection. TCRdb itself ran the reads through MiXCR, one entry per CDR3 protein. In the table there are 100,000 to 150,000 distinct CDR3 sequences, 20% to 30% of which are singletons. Antigens for these TCRs are unknown. Sequenced: PBMCs, sequenced either directly or after in vitro stimulation (not recorded which). Every receptor here comes from a human donor in good health (CMV status not recorded). Some clones in this sample may be carry-over from other donors' samples.

This clonotype was detected a few times. For the CDR3, the DNA is TGCAGCGCGACTAGGGACAGCGCCAACACTGAAGCTTTCTTT. This translates into CSATRDSANTEAFF. V usage is TRBV29-1 and J usage is TRBJ1-1, with 7 bases fitting TRBD1. V lost 7 bases to trimming and J lost 2 bases; unmatched junction nucleotides: 10. The CDR3 is made up of 14 amino acids. Germline lookup yields CDR1 SQVTM and CDR2 ANQGSEA.

This clonotype was seen ten or more times. This chain connects TRBV6-2 or TRBV6-3 to TRBJ2-7, with 13 bases that match TRBD2. The CDR3 contains 17 residues. Trimming took 2 bases from V and 3 from J; bases not matched to a gene: 7. CDR1 and CDR2 (germline): MNHEY, SVGEGT. The CDR3 loop is CASSYGTSGNLLYEQYF. The CDR3 nucleotides read TGTGCCAGCAGTTACGGGACTAGCGGGAACCTCCTCTACGAGCAGTACTTC.

This clonotype was seen only a few times. This rearrangement joins TRBV7-9 to TRBJ2-1; 7 bases agree with TRBD2. The CDR3 sequence is 13 residues long. The V gene's germline CDR1 is SEHNR and CDR2 FQNEAQ (reference sequence). V shed 8 bases, J shed 4 bases, and the junction held 5 bases outside the gene matches. The CDR3 here is CASAGAGYNEQFF. The CDR3 nucleotides are TGTGCCAGCGCGGGAGCGGGGTACAATGAGCAGTTCTTC.

This clonotype has only a few counts. The rearrangement joins TRBV7-9 to TRBJ2-5; 7 bases are shared with TRBD2. This CDR3 region has 15 residues. The V segment lost 2 bases and the J segment 2 bases; nucleotides outside the gene matches: 5. CDR1 and CDR2 (germline): SEHNR, FQNEAQ (reference sequence). The CDR3 DNA is TGTGCCAGCAGCTTACTCGCGGGAGTACAAGAGACCCAGTACTTC. Translated, it gives CASSLLAGVQETQYF.

The chain combines TRBV29-1 with TRBJ2-1; D remains ambiguous. The germline CDR1 and CDR2 sequences are SQVTM and ANQGSEA. Trimming shortened V by 5 bases and J by 0 bases, and 8 bases separated the two germline ends. This CDR3 comprises 13 residues. The CDR3 protein is CSVLPYSYNEQFF. The DNA of the CDR3 is TGCAGCGTTCTGCCTTACTCCTACAATGAGCAGTTCTTC.

This clonotype was detected only a few times. The chain has TRBV7-9 and TRBJ2-7; possible D gene TRBD2, 5 bases. The CDR3 is 13 amino acids. V was shortened by 5 bases and J by 3 bases, with 11 bases between the two germline ends. Germline values: CDR1 SEHNR, CDR2 FQNEAQ (reference sequence). The DNA for the CDR3 is TGTGCCAGCAGCCGATCAGCGGTCTACGAGCAGTACTTC. Protein sequence: CASSRSAVYEQYF.

This clonotype has a count of ten or more. The rearrangement uses TRBV12-5 and TRBJ2-7; D is unresolved. CDR3 length: 15 amino acids. Trimming took off 1 base at V and 7 bases at J, with 17 bases between the two ends. The germline V gene has CDR1 LGHNT and CDR2 FRNRAP. CDR3 sequence (DNA): TGTGCTAGTGGTTTGGCGCCCTTTACGCCTGGGGAGCAGTACGTC. Translation gives CASGLAPFTPGEQYV.

The chain carries TRBV7-9 and TRBJ2-2; D unclear. The V gene's germline CDR1 is SEHNR and CDR2 FQNEAQ (reference sequence). The CDR3 has 14 residues. V lost 5 bases, J lost 4 bases, and 11 bases lay in between. CDR3 DNA sequence: TGTGCCAGCAGCCCGATAAGTAGCACCGGGGAGCTGTTTTTT. It encodes CASSPISSTGELFF.

The chain uses TRBV19 and TRBJ1-1; D is undetermined. Germline CDR1 is LNHDA and CDR2 is SQIVND (reference sequence). Trimming shortened V by 3 bases and J by 1 base, and 6 bases separated the two germline ends. CDR3 length: 13 amino acids. DNA of the CDR3: TGTGCCAGTAGTATTCTAAGGAACACTGAAGCTTTCTTT. Its translation is CASSILRNTEAFF.

The rearrangement joins TRBV19 to TRBJ2-3; possibly TRBD2 for D (5 bases). Trimming took 3 bases from V and 0 from J, leaving 13 bases between them. Germline V gives CDR1 LNHDA, CDR2 SQIVND (reference sequence). The CDR3 has 16 amino acids. The CDR3 nucleotides are TGTGCCAGTAGTATGTTGCGGGTTTCTAGCACAGATACGCAGTATTTT. Translating it yields CASSMLRVSSTDTQYF.

The CDR3 reads CASSRTSAFNEQFF. In nucleotides, the CDR3 is TGTGCCAGCAGCCGGACTAGCGCCTTCAATGAGCAGTTCTTC. The V and J genes are TRBV6-6 and TRBJ2-1, with 9 bases fitting TRBD2. The CDR3 is made up of 14 amino acids. Germline CDR1 reads MNHNY; CDR2 reads SVGAGI (reference sequence). The V and J ends lost 6 bases and 6 bases, in that order; junction bases with no gene match: 6.

In this sample, this clonotype turned up many times. The chain is built from TRBV7-9 and TRBJ2-1, with TRBD2 identical over 9 bases. The length of the CDR3 is 13 residues. V dropped 0 bases and J dropped 12; count of bases not matched to a gene: 3. Germline values: CDR1 SEHNR, CDR2 FQNEAQ (reference sequence). The CDR3 is CASSLASSGRQFF. CDR3 sequence (DNA): TGTGCCAGCAGCTTAGCGAGTAGCGGGAGGCAGTTCTTC. Combining the CDR3 with reference TRBV7-9 and TRBJ2-1 gives the whole variable domain DTGVSQNPRHKITKRGQNVTFRCDPISEHNRLYWYRQTLGQGPEFLTYFQNEAQLEKSRLLSDRFSAERPKGSFSTLEIQRTEQGDSAMYLCASSLASSGRQFFGPGTRLTVL.

This clonotype was detected only a few times. The V gene is TRBV19, the J gene TRBJ2-3; 12 bases are shared with TRBD2. Germline loops: CDR1 LNHDA, CDR2 SQIVND (reference sequence). The trim removed 0 bases at V and 4 bases at J, leaving 2 bases unmatched. The CDR3 is made up of 16 amino acids. As DNA, the CDR3 is TGTGCCAGTAGTATAGATCCTAGCGGGAGGGCAGATACGCAGTATTTT. Its protein product is CASSIDPSGRADTQYF.

Only a few counts were recorded for this clonotype. V and J are TRBV4-3 and TRBJ2-1, with 8 positions matching TRBD2. J was trimmed by 7 bases and V by 0 bases; bases with no gene match: 11. Germline assignment: CDR1 LGHNA and CDR2 YSLEER. CDR3 length: 17 amino acids. The CDR3 DNA sequence: TGCGCCAGCAGCCAAGATTTCGGAGCGGGAGTGGGTAATGAGCAGTTCTTC. Its translation is CASSQDFGAGVGNEQFF.

CDR3 DNA sequence: TGTGCCAGCAGAAACACGGCAGGGCAGTACTTC. Its translation is CASRNTAGQYF. V usage is TRBV6-5 and J usage is TRBJ2-7, with D unclear. Germline V gives CDR1 MNHEY, CDR2 SVGAGI. This CDR3 region has 11 residues. V shed 6 bases and J shed 9 bases, with 12 bases lying between them.

This chain links TRBV20-1 with TRBJ2-1; D ambiguous. V lost 5 bases to trimming and J lost 9 bases, with 8 bases between them. CDR1 is DFQATT, CDR2 SNEGSKA, per germline (reference sequence). The CDR3 has 10 residues. CDR3 amino acids: CSALLTEQFF. In nucleotides, the CDR3 is TGCAGTGCTTTATTGACTGAGCAGTTCTTC.

This clonotype was seen repeatedly, ten times or more. The chain has TRBV28 and TRBJ1-5; TRBD1 agrees at 9 bases. CDR3 length: 15 residues. Germline V gene sequence: CDR1 MDHEN, CDR2 SYDVKM. The ends lost 4 bases at V and 6 bases at J; junction bases unmatched: 7. CDR3 residues: CASSSPTGGRQPQHF. In DNA, the CDR3 is TGTGCCAGCAGTTCCCCGACAGGGGGGCGTCAGCCCCAGCATTTT.

The rearrangement links TRBV13 to TRBJ2-3, with D unresolved. Between the trimmed V and J ends, which lost 5 bases and 3 bases, there was a span of 18 bases. The length of the CDR3 is 16 residues. Germline loops: CDR1 PRHDT, CDR2 FYEKMQ (reference sequence). The CDR3 DNA reads as TGTGCCAGCAGCCCTCGGACCACCCAGAGAACAGATACGCAGTATTTT. Amino acids: CASSPRTTQRTDTQYF.